These 31 T cell receptor beta chains were sequenced from one sample in a study of early T cells in non-severe SARS-CoV-2 infection. TCRdb recomputed calls from the 5' RACE reads with MiXCR, one row per CDR3 protein. The data hold about 37,000 distinct CDR3 sequences, with 7.9% observed a single time. The specimen was whole blood, collected at baseline. The origin of the receptors is an adult who was a healthcare worker with PCR-confirmed SARS-CoV-2 infection or an uninfected control (not recorded which).

The J gene is TRBJ1-6, the V gene TRBV10-1, with 7 bases matching TRBD1. The CDR3 has 16 residues. CDR1 WNHNN and CDR2 SYGVQD come from the germline V gene (reference sequence). Germline trimming cut 7 bases from V and 7 bases from J; bases unmatched to any gene: 13. CDR3 nucleotides: TGCGCCAGCACTCAGGGGACAGCTAAGCAAAATTCACCCCTCCACTTT. Its protein is CASTQGTAKQNSPLHF.

This clonotype was counted many times. The genes are TRBV4-1 and TRBJ2-7, with TRBD1 as a possible D gene (5 bases). The CDR3 is made up of 14 amino acids. CDR1 is MGHRA and CDR2 is YSYEKL in the germline V gene. V lost 2 bases and J 2 bases, leaving 10 bases between the germline ends. The CDR3 is CASSQSWGPYEQYF. CDR3 in DNA: TGCGCCAGCAGCCAATCCTGGGGCCCCTACGAGCAGTACTTC.

In its sample, this clonotype was seen a few times. V gene TRBV11-2 combines with J gene TRBJ1-1, with TRBD1 identical over 7 bases. Per the germline V gene, CDR1 is SGHAT and CDR2 is FQNNGV. Unmatched junction bases numbered 12, after V lost 2 bases and J lost 0 bases. CDR3 size: 18 residues. CDR3 in amino acids: CASSLNLRQGLMNTEAFF. The CDR3 coding sequence is TGTGCCAGCAGCTTAAATTTACGACAGGGCCTCATGAACACTGAAGCTTTCTTT.

This clonotype was observed at least ten times. The V call is TRBV30, the J call TRBJ2-1; TRBD1 is a possible D gene (5 bases). Trimming took off 4 bases at V and 3 bases at J, with 13 bases between the two ends. CDR3 length: 14 residues. CDR1 and CDR2 from the germline V gene are GTSNPN and SVGIG (reference sequence). DNA of the CDR3: TGTGCCTGGAAAGGGGTAGGCGGCTACAATGAGCAGTTCTTC. This sequence encodes CAWKGVGGYNEQFF. The entire variable domain, with the rest obtained from reference TRBV30 and TRBJ2-1, is as follows: SQTIHQWPATLVQPVGSPLSLECTVEGTSNPNLYWYRQAAGRGLQLLFYSVGIGQISSEVPQNLSASRPQDRQFILSSKKLLLSDSGFYLCAWKGVGGYNEQFFGPGTRLTVL.

This clonotype was counted at least ten times. This chain uses TRBV3-1 with TRBJ2-7; 9 bases are a match to TRBD1. The V gene end was trimmed by 5 bases and the J gene end by 2 bases; junction bases not matched to a gene: 4. Germline CDR1 LGHDT, CDR2 YNNKEL (reference sequence). CDR3 size: 14 residues. CDR3 residues: CASSRGQGAYEQYF. The DNA for the CDR3 is TGTGCCAGCAGCAGGGGACAGGGCGCCTACGAGCAGTACTTC.

The chain combines TRBV30 with TRBJ1-2, with 7 bases fitting TRBD1. The CDR3 is 12 amino acids. The germline gives CDR1 GTSNPN, CDR2 SVGIG (reference sequence). V lost 2 bases to trimming and J lost 8 bases; unmatched junction nucleotides: 5. The CDR3 coding sequence is TGTGCCTGGAGTTTCCCAGGGGGAGGCTACACCTTC. Its protein is CAWSFPGGGYTF.

V usage is TRBV29-1 and J usage is TRBJ2-2; D ambiguous. Germline V CDR1 and CDR2: SQVTM, ANQGSEA. Trimming removed 4 bases from V and 1 base from J, with 7 bases in between. The CDR3 totals 13 residues. This CDR3 reads CSVASGNTGELFF. CDR3 sequence (DNA): TGCAGCGTTGCGTCAGGGAACACCGGGGAGCTGTTTTTT.

This clonotype was seen repeatedly, ten times or more. This sequence joins TRBV20-1 and TRBJ2-7, with D perhaps TRBD1 (6 bases). This CDR3 comprises 13 residues. The germline V gene encodes CDR1 DFQATT and CDR2 SNEGSKA (reference sequence). The CDR3 DNA follows: TGCAGCCTCCGGGACACAAGCTCCTACGAGCAGTACTTC. As protein: CSLRDTSSYEQYF.

This clonotype was detected ten times or more. The chain's CDR3 is CSAEGDTPGHQPQHF. Written as DNA, the CDR3 is TGCAGTGCTGAGGGGGACACCCCGGGCCATCAGCCCCAGCATTTT. The J gene is TRBJ1-5, the V gene TRBV20-1, with D maybe TRBD1 (6 bases). Looked up from germline, CDR1 is DFQATT and CDR2 is SNEGSKA (reference sequence). Trimming removed 5 bases from V and 5 bases from J, with 19 bases in between. The CDR3 runs 15 residues.

The genes are TRBV6-1 and TRBJ2-5; 11 positions match TRBD2. V gave up 1 base and J gave up 5 bases; unmatched junction bases: 9. The CDR3 extends over 17 amino acids. Germline V gene lookup returns CDR1 MNHNS and CDR2 SASEGT. The CDR3 loop reads CASSEGGLAVRVETQYF. DNA of the CDR3: TGTGCCAGCAGTGAAGGGGGACTAGCGGTCCGGGTGGAGACCCAGTACTTC.

This clonotype was picked up a small number of times. This chain joins TRBV28 and TRBJ1-1; D is unclear. Germline CDR1 MDHEN, CDR2 SYDVKM. The CDR3 has 13 amino acids. V was shortened by 7 bases and J by 4 bases, with 13 bases between the two germline ends. The CDR3 loop reads CASTLGYPTEAFF. The CDR3 DNA reads TGTGCCAGCACTCTAGGCTACCCCACTGAAGCTTTCTTT.

This clonotype was detected only a few times. The rearrangement links TRBV28 to TRBJ2-5, with 7 bases that match TRBD1. Germline CDR1 and CDR2: MDHEN and SYDVKM. The CDR3 consists of 16 residues. With V trimmed by 1 base and J by 3 bases, 8 bases remained unmatched. CDR3 DNA: TGTGCCAGCAGTTTATTACAGGGGATAAGGGAAGAGACCCAGTACTTC. Translated: CASSLLQGIREETQYF.

This clonotype has a count of ten or more. The gene calls are TRBV20-1 and TRBJ2-1, with 10 bases matching TRBD2. CDR3 length equals 15 residues. V gave up 2 bases and J gave up 1 base; unmatched junction bases: 2. Per the germline V gene, CDR1 is DFQATT and CDR2 is SNEGSKA (reference sequence). CDR3 loop: CSARISGGSYNEQFF. In DNA, the CDR3 is TGCAGTGCTAGAATTAGCGGGGGGTCCTACAATGAGCAGTTCTTC.

This clonotype was seen only a few times. This chain uses TRBV18 with TRBJ2-3; 7 bases match TRBD1. In germline, CDR1 is KGHSH, CDR2 LQKENI. V was clipped by 8 bases and J by 1 base; unmatched bases: 9. The CDR3 consists of 15 residues. Here the CDR3 DNA reads TGTGCCAGCCACAACCCCGGACAGGGCACAGATACGCAGTATTTT. Translated, it gives CASHNPGQGTDTQYF. The full variable domain, its missing parts supplied by reference TRBV18 and TRBJ2-3, is NAGVMQNPRHLVRRRGQEARLRCSPMKGHSHVYWYRQLPEEGLKFMVYLQKENIIDESGMPKERFSAEFPKEGPSILRIQQVVRGDSAAYFCASHNPGQGTDTQYFGPGTRLTVL.

This sequence joins TRBV10-2 and TRBJ1-1; 7 bases agree with TRBD1. Germline V CDR1 and CDR2: WSHSY, SAAADI. Losses at the gene ends were 2 bases for V and 6 bases for J; bases not matched to a gene: 12. CDR3 length equals 16 residues. The CDR3 DNA is TGCGCCAGCAGTGAGAGCGTAACAGGGGCCCCCCCTGAAGCTTTCTTT. Protein: CASSESVTGAPPEAFF.

The rearrangement joins TRBV7-2 to TRBJ2-5; D is perhaps TRBD2 (7 bases). The CDR3 sequence is 17 residues long. V was trimmed by 5 bases and J by 2 bases, leaving 21 bases between them. CDR1 is SGHTA, CDR2 FQGNSA, per germline. The CDR3 protein is CASSTAGHQPKQETQYF. DNA of the CDR3: TGTGCCAGCAGCACAGCGGGACACCAACCTAAACAAGAGACCCAGTACTTC.

This clonotype was observed a few times. The chain carries TRBV19 and TRBJ1-5; TRBD1 might be the D (6 bases). The CDR3 loop spans 16 amino acids. CDR1 is LNHDA, CDR2 SQIVND, per germline (reference sequence). The V end was cut by 7 bases, the J end by 2 bases, with 18 bases between. The CDR3 DNA reads as TGTGCCAGTACCCCAGGACAGAGCTACGGCAATCAGCCCCAGCATTTT. Translating it yields CASTPGQSYGNQPQHF.

The chain carries TRBV24-1 and TRBJ2-2; no definite D call. Germline lookup yields CDR1 KGHDR and CDR2 SFDVKD. The CDR3 sequence is 13 residues long. V lost 2 bases, J lost 6 bases, and 6 bases lay in between. CDR3 nucleotide sequence: TGTGCCACCAGTGATTCCCGGGCCGGGGAGCTGTTTTTT. Its protein product is CATSDSRAGELFF.

By sample share, this clonotype is medium-sized. The rearrangement links TRBV24-1 to TRBJ2-1, with D perhaps matching TRBD1 (5 bases). Trimming removed 1 base at V and 0 bases at J, with 9 bases between. The length of the CDR3 is 16 residues. Germline lookup yields CDR1 KGHDR and CDR2 SFDVKD. The CDR3 sequence is CATSDFRGSSYNEQFF. The CDR3 nucleotides are TGTGCCACCAGTGATTTTAGGGGCAGCTCCTACAATGAGCAGTTCTTC.

This clonotype was counted at least ten times. The genes are TRBV7-3 and TRBJ2-1; no reliable D call. Per germline, CDR1 SGHTA and CDR2 FQGTGA. V dropped 1 base and J dropped 10 bases, with 14 bases sitting between them. CDR3 size: 14 residues. The CDR3, as DNA: TGTGCCAGCAGCTTAATGGCCGACCAAGGAGAGCAGTTCTTC. Translated, it gives CASSLMADQGEQFF.

This clonotype was recorded many times. The chain couples TRBV2 to TRBJ2-3; D remains unclear. The CDR3 has 13 residues. In germline, CDR1 is SNHLY, CDR2 FYNNEI. V was clipped by 3 bases and J by 1 base, with 5 bases between them. The CDR3 nucleotides read TGTGCCAGCAGTGAGGTCGGCACAGATACGCAGTATTTT. It specifies CASSEVGTDTQYF.

This clonotype was observed at least ten times. The chain couples TRBV24-1 to TRBJ2-3; possibly TRBD1 or TRBD2 for D (6 bases each). The CDR3 spans 14 residues. The V end lost 3 bases, the J end lost 7 bases, and 13 bases lay between the germline ends. From germline, CDR1 is KGHDR and CDR2 SFDVKD. CDR3 protein: CATSDPGGTNTQYF. The CDR3 bases are TGTGCCACCAGTGATCCCGGGGGCACGAATACGCAGTATTTT.

This clonotype has more than one count but fewer than ten. CDR3 loop: CASSSRDFTDTQYF. CDR3 DNA: TGTGCCAGCAGTTCCCGGGACTTCACAGATACGCAGTATTTT. The chain links TRBV27 to TRBJ2-3; D may be TRBD2 (6 bases). Trimming pared 4 bases from V and 2 bases from J, leaving 10 bases between. The CDR3 is 14 amino acids. Germline V lookup: CDR1 MNHEY, CDR2 SMNVEV (reference sequence).

Turning to this clonotype: This sequence may be a read error, since a much larger clone differs from it by one base. This chain connects TRBV7-9 to TRBJ2-5; 9 bases are a match to TRBD1. The CDR3 has 14 residues. The V gene's germline CDR1 is SEHNR and CDR2 FQNEAQ (reference sequence). V dropped 5 bases and J dropped 5; count of bases not matched to a gene: 6. CDR3 sequence reads: CASSHTGTGETQYF. The CDR3 coding sequence is TGTGCCAGCAGCCATACCGGGACAGGGGAGACCCAGTACTTC. Full variable domain (missing parts from reference TRBV7-9 and TRBJ2-5): DTGVSQNPRHKITKRGQNVTFRCDPISEHNRLYWYRQTLGQGPEFLTYFQNEAQLEKSRLLSDRFSAERPKGSFSTLEIQRTEQGDSAMYLCASSHTGTGETQYFGPGTRLLVL.

Many counts were recorded for this clonotype. V is TRBV25-1 and J is TRBJ2-1, with unresolved D. V lost 1 base, J lost 3 bases, and 10 bases lay in between. Per the germline V gene, CDR1 is MGHDK and CDR2 is SYGVNS. The CDR3 totals 15 residues. The chain's CDR3 is CASSELSILYNEQFF. CDR3 nucleotide sequence: TGTGCCAGCAGTGAATTGAGCATCCTCTACAATGAGCAGTTCTTC.

At least ten counts were recorded for this clonotype. The chain employs TRBV20-1 and TRBJ2-5, with D hard to call. V lost 2 bases to trimming and J lost 1 base, with 8 bases between them. Germline V lookup: CDR1 DFQATT, CDR2 SNEGSKA (reference sequence). CDR3 length: 13 amino acids. The CDR3: CSARSNLQETQYF. The CDR3 nucleotides read TGCAGTGCTAGATCAAATCTCCAAGAGACCCAGTACTTC.

This clonotype was picked up many times. V and J are TRBV6-2 or TRBV6-3 and TRBJ2-7; TRBD2 is a possible D gene (6 bases). Germline assignment: CDR1 MNHEY and CDR2 SVGEGT. Between the trimmed V and J ends, which lost 6 bases and 9 bases, there was a span of 15 bases. The CDR3 contains 12 residues. The CDR3 coding sequence is TGTGCCAGCAGCAACCGGGAGCTCGGGCAGTACTTC. Its protein product is CASSNRELGQYF.

The rearrangement links TRBV7-2 to TRBJ2-7, with D uncertain. There are 11 residues in the CDR3. Germline CDR1 is SGHTA and CDR2 is FQGNSA. V was clipped by 5 bases and J by 4 bases, with 6 bases between them. In DNA form, the CDR3 reads TGTGCCAGCAGCCCCCTGTACGAGCAGTACTTC. This encodes CASSPLYEQYF.

This clonotype was seen repeatedly, ten times or more. The CDR3 region has the DNA TGTGCCACAAGGGACAGGGATTTGAGCACAGATACGCAGTATTTT. Its translation is CATRDRDLSTDTQYF. V is TRBV6-1 and J is TRBJ2-3; 9 bases agree with TRBD1. Germline V gene lookup returns CDR1 MNHNS and CDR2 SASEGT. The CDR3 length is 15 residues. Losses at the gene ends were 10 bases for V and 0 bases for J; bases not matched to a gene: 8.

This clonotype was recorded many times. The V gene is TRBV15, the J gene TRBJ1-6; D remains unclear. Germline CDR1 reads LNHNV; CDR2 reads YYDKDF (reference sequence). CDR3 size: 16 residues. The V end was cut by 0 bases, the J end by 9 bases, with 15 bases between. For the CDR3, the DNA is TGTGCCACCAGCAGAGAATCGGGCAGCCATGGTTCACCCCTCCACTTT. Its translation: CATSRESGSHGSPLHF. The complete variable domain, with remaining parts taken from reference TRBV15 and TRBJ1-6, reads DAMVIQNPRYQVTQFGKPVTLSCSQTLNHNVMYWYQQKSSQAPKLLFHYYDKDFNNEADTPDNFQSRRPNTSFCFLDIRSPGLGDTAMYLCATSRESGSHGSPLHFGNGTRLTVT.

This clonotype was seen only a few times. This chain links TRBV6-5 with TRBJ2-7; maybe TRBD1 (6 bases). V was pared by 4 bases and J by 5 bases, with 15 bases between. Germline CDR1 is MNHEY and CDR2 is SVGAGI. The CDR3 contains 14 residues. The CDR3 is CASSSPTGSHEQYF. In nucleotides, the CDR3 is TGTGCCAGCAGTTCACCCACAGGGAGCCACGAGCAGTACTTC.